The 3 T cell receptor beta chains given below trace back to one sample, sequenced in a study of T cells after yellow fever vaccination. TCRdb re-called the 5' RACE reads with MiXCR, one entry per CDR3 protein. The repertoire holds about 27,000 distinct CDR3 sequences, with approximately 4.9% as singletons. The starting material was PBMCs, either bulk or a sorted T-cell subset (CD4+, CD8+, memory, or dextramer-sorted; not recorded which), obtained on the day of the yellow fever booster vaccination. All receptors derive from a man aged 18 to 30 who received the YFV17D yellow fever vaccine.

This clonotype has a handful of counts. The chain uses TRBV5-5 and TRBJ1-2; D perhaps matches TRBD1 (5 bases). Germline V gene data show CDR1 as SGHKS and CDR2 as YYEKEE (reference sequence). The CDR3 runs to 14 residues. Trimming removed 4 bases from V and 2 bases from J, with 12 bases in between. CDR3 region: CASSLIAGNYGYTF. The CDR3 DNA reads TGTGCCAGCAGCCTAATTGCAGGGAACTATGGCTACACCTTC.

This clonotype was seen many times. At one of its ends the junction is not consistent with the germline gene, which may arise from a read error. The V call is TRBV12-3 or TRBV12-4, the J call TRBJ2-1; 8 bases are shared with TRBD1. CDR3 size: 15 residues. The CDR3 region has the DNA TGTGCCAGCAGCCATAACCGGGGACAGGCGGGTCCGACGGTCTTC. It is translated as CASSHNRGQAGPTVF.

This clonotype was seen repeatedly, ten times or more. The chain joins TRBV18 to TRBJ2-3; TRBD1 agrees at 10 bases. The germline gives CDR1 KGHSH, CDR2 LQKENI. The length of the CDR3 is 12 residues. V shed 11 bases, J shed 3 bases, and the junction held 2 bases outside the gene matches. The CDR3 nucleotides are TGTGCCGGGGGACAGGGGACAGATACGCAGTATTTT. Its translation is CAGGQGTDTQYF.